One and the same sample provided the 24 T cell receptor beta chains below, sequenced in a study of graft-versus-host responses after intestinal transplantation. Profiled with immunoSEQ multiplex PCR; TCRdb holds only in-frame clones, not every one. The table lists 65,000 to 90,000 clones, approximately 90% of them singletons. What these receptors recognize is not known. The sequencing used unstimulated CD8+ T cells sorted from spleen or lymph node cells, collected before transplant. The receptor source for this set is a human donor who was the organ donor for an intestinal transplant.

The chain links TRBV19 to TRBJ1-2; perhaps TRBD1 as D (5 bases). Germline CDR1 is LNHDA and CDR2 is SQIVND (reference sequence). This CDR3 is built from 14 residues. V gave up 6 bases and J gave up 4 bases, with 15 bases separating them. The CDR3, as DNA: TGTGCCAGTAGCGGGGCCCTCGGGAGCTATGGCTACACCTTC. Translation gives CASSGALGSYGYTF.

The V and J genes are TRBV4-1 and TRBJ2-7, with D tentatively TRBD1 (5 bases). This CDR3 region has 15 residues. Germline V gene lookup returns CDR1 MGHRA and CDR2 YSYEKL. V lost 1 base to trimming and J lost 2 bases, with 12 bases between them. The CDR3 DNA is TGCGCCAGCAGCCAAGCTGCAGGGCAGGCCTACGAGCAGTACTTC. Protein product: CASSQAAGQAYEQYF.

The gene calls are TRBV9 and TRBJ2-7; possibly TRBD1 or TRBD2 for D (6 bases each). Trimming shortened V by 0 bases and J by 4 bases, and 11 bases separated the two germline ends. CDR3 size: 14 residues. The germline CDR1 and CDR2 sequences are SGDLS and YYNGEE. The CDR3 DNA follows: TGTGCCAGCAGCGTAGCGGAGGGGGGATACGAGCAGTACTTC. Translated, it gives CASSVAEGGYEQYF.

The V and J genes are TRBV9 and TRBJ1-1; no clear D gene. The germline gives CDR1 SGDLS, CDR2 YYNGEE. This CDR3 is 14 amino acids long. The V gene lost 1 base and the J gene lost 0 bases, with 7 bases spanning the gap. CDR3 residues: CASSVSGVNTEAFF. CDR3 nucleotides: TGTGCCAGCAGCGTATCAGGAGTGAACACTGAAGCTTTCTTT.

The chain combines TRBV28 with TRBJ1-1; 9 bases map to TRBD1. In germline, CDR1 is MDHEN, CDR2 SYDVKM. Trimming cost V 3 bases and J 3 bases; bases outside gene matches: 8. CDR3 size: 16 residues. The CDR3 spells CASSFTGGGSHTEAFF. In nucleotides, the CDR3 is TGTGCCAGCAGTTTCACAGGGGGCGGGAGTCACACTGAAGCTTTCTTT.

This chain uses TRBV4-1 with TRBJ2-7; D is unclear. The CDR3 sequence is 18 residues long. Germline V CDR1 and CDR2: MGHRA, YSYEKL. Trimming stripped 1 base from V and 2 bases from J, with 21 bases between. Written as DNA, the CDR3 is TGCGCCAGCAGCCAAGTTGCAGCAAGGATGGACGGAACCTACGAGCAGTACTTC. Translation gives CASSQVAARMDGTYEQYF.

The chain recombines TRBV5-6 with TRBJ2-7, with 10 bases matching TRBD1. The CDR3 covers 14 residues. Germline V gene lookup returns CDR1 SGHDT and CDR2 YYEEEE. V was clipped by 4 bases and J by 4 bases; unmatched bases: 5. The chain's CDR3 is CASSHGQGEYEQYF. CDR3 coding DNA: TGTGCCAGCAGCCACGGACAGGGGGAATACGAGCAGTACTTC.

This clone was seen only once. The V call is TRBV7-8, the J call TRBJ1-1; D gene unclear. Germline-derived CDR1 and CDR2 are SGHVS and FQNEAQ. The length of the CDR3 is 15 residues. Between the trimmed V and J ends, which lost 1 base and 4 bases, there was a span of 13 bases. The CDR3 is CASSLVGPWATEAFF. The CDR3 DNA sequence: TGTGCCAGCAGCTTAGTGGGCCCCTGGGCCACTGAAGCTTTCTTT.

V is TRBV5-6 and J is TRBJ2-3; D is unclear. The CDR3 is 15 amino acids. The V gene's germline CDR1 is SGHDT and CDR2 YYEEEE. V was clipped by 7 bases and J by 3 bases, with 18 bases between them. The CDR3: CASGARPSRTDTQYF. CDR3 bases: TGTGCCAGCGGAGCGCGACCAAGTCGGACAGATACGCAGTATTTT. Complete variable domain (other parts from reference TRBV5-6 and TRBJ2-3): DAGVTQSPTHLIKTRGQQVTLRCSPKSGHDTVSWYQQALGQGPQFIFQYYEEEERQRGNFPDRFSGHQFPNYSSELNVNALLLGDSALYLCASGARPSRTDTQYFGPGTRLTVL.

CDR3 bases: TGTGCCAGCAGTGAATGGAGGGGATGGTCCTACGAGCAGTACTTC. Residues: CASSEWRGWSYEQYF. This chain joins TRBV2 and TRBJ2-5; possible D gene TRBD2, 6 bases. The DNA matches TRBJ2-7 better at its end, which makes the J call doubtful. The CDR3 runs 15 residues. The germline V gene has CDR1 SNHLY and CDR2 FYNNEI.

V and J are TRBV7-6 and TRBJ2-6, with D possibly being TRBD1 (6 bases). The CDR3 spans 15 residues. V dropped 6 bases and J dropped 2 bases, with 11 bases sitting between them. Germline V gene lookup returns CDR1 SGHVS and CDR2 FNYEAQ. As DNA, the CDR3 is TGTGCCAGCAGTTCACAGGGACCTGGGGCCAACGTCCTGACTTTC. Translation: CASSSQGPGANVLTF.

This chain connects TRBV5-1 to TRBJ2-7, with 8 bases matching TRBD1. The germline CDR1 and CDR2 sequences are SGHRS and YFSETQ. The J segment lost 0 bases and the V segment lost 0 bases, leaving 5 bases of the junction unmatched. CDR3 length: 16 residues. The CDR3 here is CASSLGQGASSYEQYF. In DNA form, the CDR3 reads TGCGCCAGCAGCTTGGGTCAGGGGGCTAGCTCCTACGAGCAGTACTTC.

The CDR3 loop is CASSQAGNQPQHF. In nucleotides, the CDR3 is TGCGCCAGCAGCCAAGCAGGGAATCAGCCCCAGCATTTT. The chain joins TRBV4-1 to TRBJ1-5; a weak D match, TRBD1 (5 bases). Germline CDR1 reads MGHRA; CDR2 reads YSYEKL. CDR3 length equals 13 residues. Trimming cost V 1 base and J 4 bases, with 5 bases left between them.

The rearrangement links TRBV6-5 to TRBJ2-1, with 9 bases lining up with TRBD1. This CDR3 spans 15 amino acids. Germline CDR1 reads MNHEY; CDR2 reads SVGAGI. J was trimmed by 6 bases and V by 8 bases; bases with no gene match: 11. CDR3 nucleotide sequence: TGTGCCAGCGGAGCCGGGACAGGGTTCATCAATGAGCAGTTCTTC. This translates into CASGAGTGFINEQFF.

For the CDR3, the DNA is TGTGCCAGCAGTGAAGCACTAGCACACAGCACAGATACGCAGTATTTT. Amino acid sequence: CASSEALAHSTDTQYF. The chain couples TRBV2 to TRBJ2-3; D might be TRBD2 (6 bases). V was trimmed by 0 bases and J by 0 bases, leaving 10 bases between them. Germline V lookup: CDR1 SNHLY, CDR2 FYNNEI. The CDR3 sequence is 16 residues long.

The chain recombines TRBV6-1 with TRBJ1-1; D ambiguous. Looked up from germline, CDR1 is MNHNS and CDR2 is SASEGT. The CDR3 totals 13 residues. The germline V and J ends were trimmed by 3 bases and 5 bases, with 10 bases remaining between them. CDR3 sequence: CASSDVRVTEAFF. The CDR3 DNA is TGTGCCAGCAGTGACGTCAGAGTAACTGAAGCTTTCTTT.

This clone was seen once. The CDR3 nucleotides are TGTGCCAGCAGCCCTAGGACAGGAGATTCCTACGAGCAGTACTTC. Translating gives CASSPRTGDSYEQYF. The rearrangement uses TRBV11-3 and TRBJ2-5; 7 bases align to TRBD1. The DNA end is more similar to TRBJ2-7, so the J call may be wrong. Germline V gene data show CDR1 as SGHNT and CDR2 as YENEEA. There are 15 residues in the CDR3.

This clone was counted between two and nine times. The chain combines TRBV2 with TRBJ1-1; D is unresolved. Trimming pared 5 bases from V and 9 bases from J, leaving 10 bases between. Per germline, CDR1 SNHLY and CDR2 FYNNEI. The CDR3 runs to 11 residues. In DNA, the CDR3 is TGTGCCAGCAGTCCCACGGGAAAAGCTTTCTTT. The encoded protein is CASSPTGKAFF. Filled out from reference TRBV2 and TRBJ1-1, the complete variable domain reads EPEVTQTPSHQVTQMGQEVILRCVPISNHLYFYWYRQILGQKVEFLVSFYNNEISEKSEIFDDQFSVERPDGSNFTLKIRSTKLEDSAMYFCASSPTGKAFFGQGTRLTVV.

The rearrangement joins TRBV4-1 to TRBJ1-1, with D perhaps matching TRBD1 (6 bases). V lost 4 bases and J lost 0, with 12 bases in between. Looked up from germline, CDR1 is MGHRA and CDR2 is YSYEKL. The CDR3 has 15 amino acids. Here the CDR3 DNA reads TGCGCCAGCAGCCGGAGCGGGGGCTTGAACACTGAAGCTTTCTTT. It yields the protein CASSRSGGLNTEAFF.

The rearrangement joins TRBV5-1 to TRBJ2-5; 7 positions match TRBD1. The CDR3 length is 14 residues. Trimming took 5 bases from V and 1 from J; bases not matched to a gene: 5. Germline CDR1 SGHRS, CDR2 YFSETQ. CDR3 residues: CASSHGTAQETQYF. The CDR3 bases are TGCGCCAGCAGTCATGGGACAGCCCAAGAGACCCAGTACTTC.

The chain combines TRBV7-9 with TRBJ1-2; D remains unclear. This CDR3 comprises 16 residues. Trimming removed 2 bases from V and 4 bases from J, with 17 bases in between. Germline CDR1 SEHNR, CDR2 FQNEAQ (reference sequence). The CDR3 DNA reads TGTGCCAGCAGCTTAACGCAACGCGTAACAATCTATGGCTACACCTTC. Its translation: CASSLTQRVTIYGYTF.

The V gene is TRBV11-3, the J gene TRBJ1-1; D unclear. The germline gives CDR1 SGHNT, CDR2 YENEEA. The CDR3 extends over 13 amino acids. Trimming removed 1 base from V and 1 base from J, with 4 bases in between. The CDR3 coding sequence is TGTGCCAGCAGCTTAGGGGGGAACACTGAAGCTTTCTTT. As protein: CASSLGGNTEAFF.

This clone has only one observation. The CDR3 here is CASSPIDSQETQYF. CDR3 DNA: TGTGCCAGCAGTCCGATCGACAGTCAAGAGACCCAGTACTTC. The chain carries TRBV27 and TRBJ2-5; TRBD1 is a possible D gene (5 bases). The germline gives CDR1 MNHEY, CDR2 SMNVEV (reference sequence). V dropped 5 bases and J dropped 2 bases, with 12 bases sitting between them. This CDR3 is 14 amino acids long.

This clone has only one observation. The genes are TRBV19 and TRBJ1-5; 8 nucleotides agree with TRBD1. Germline loops: CDR1 LNHDA, CDR2 SQIVND (reference sequence). The CDR3 has 17 residues. V lost 0 bases, J lost 1 base, and 5 bases stayed unmatched. The CDR3 region has the DNA TGTGCCAGTAGTATAGATCAACGACAGGGGAGCAATCAGCCCCAGCATTTT. This gives the protein CASSIDQRQGSNQPQHF.